This T cell receptor beta chain was found in a study of CD8 T cells in Susac syndrome. The CDR3 spans 15 residues. With 4 bases removed from V and 2 bases from J, the gap between germline ends came to 9 bases. The germline CDR1 and CDR2 sequences are SGHAT and FQNNGV. An input of roughly 0.5 to 1 ug of RNA was subjected to reverse transcription using random hexamers. TCRdb reanalysed the immunoSEQ multiplex PCR reads using MiXCR and keeps one entry per CDR3 protein. The sample contains about 71,000 distinct CDR3 sequences, nearly 96% of which appear only once. Sequenced sample: CD4+ T cells from PBMCs. This sequence joins TRBV11-2 and TRBJ1-6, with D tentatively TRBD1 (5 bases). The TCR comes from a human donor with multiple sclerosis. CDR3: CASSSRATYNSPLHF. The CDR3 region has the DNA TGTGCCAGCAGCTCCAGGGCCACCTATAATTCACCCCTCCACTTT.